This T cell receptor (beta chain) stems from a study of T cells after yellow fever vaccination. Across the study: Researchers used SMART-Seq v4 Ultra Low Input to prepare fractions that had low cell numbers.

Germline assignment: CDR1 MNHEY and CDR2 SVGEGT. The CDR3 covers 21 residues. V was clipped by 0 bases and J by 0 bases; unmatched bases: 10. This clonotype showed up many times. Its antigen is undetermined. TCRdb re-derived calls from the 5' RACE reads in MiXCR, one entry per CDR3 protein. Of a few hundred thousand distinct CDR3 sequences listed, over 10% are singletons. Study-wide points: Compared with primary, the secondary response was weaker and peaked at day 5, not 15. A small share of clonotypes appeared in both CD4 and CD8 compartments.

The source was CD4+ T cells sorted from PBMCs, collected 45 days after the yellow fever booster vaccination. The V call is TRBV6-2 or TRBV6-3, the J call TRBJ2-1; the match to TRBD2 covers 14 bases. The origin of this receptor is a man aged 25 to 40 who received the YFV17D yellow fever vaccine. CDR3 DNA: TGTGCCAGCAGTTACTCGATCGGACTAGCGGGAGGTCCCAGCTCCTACAATGAGCAGTTCTTC. Translating gives CASSYSIGLAGGPSSYNEQFF.